Listed below are T cell receptor beta chains from one sample, sequenced in a study of blood T cell repertoires in COVID-19. The data were produced by immunoSEQ multiplex PCR, yet TCRdb's version contains in-frame clones alone and is incomplete. There are 200,000 to 250,000 clones in the sample; just over 85% occur only once, and less than 4.5% lies in the top ten. The sample consisted of PBMCs or T cells enriched from blood (not recorded which). The source of these receptors is a woman aged 40 to 55 with acute COVID-19. Both conserved end residues are part of each CDR3. Each record gives: D gene, clone size, J gene, V gene, CDR3 DNA, CDR3 protein. D genes are given only for firm matches. Some rows have no size entry. The others give once, few or many, or a class for an expanded clone.

NA | NA | TRBJ1-5 | TRBV19 | TGTGCCAGTAGGCCCAGGGGTCAGCCCCAGCATTTT | CASRPRGQPQHF
TRBD1 | NA | TRBJ1-4 | TRBV23-1 | TGCGCCAGCAATGTGACAGGGGCGCGTGAAAAACTGTTTTTT | CASNVTGAREKLFF
TRBD1 | NA | TRBJ1-1 | TRBV13 | TGTGCCAGCGGAGACAGGGGCGATGAAGCTTTCTTT | CASGDRGDEAFF
TRBD1 | NA | TRBJ1-1 | TRBV7-3 | TGTGCCAGCAGCTATTTAGACAGGGTTGTGAACACTGAAGCTTTCTTT | CASSYLDRVVNTEAFF
TRBD1 | NA | TRBJ2-1 | TRBV19 | TGTGCCAGTAGTAGGGACAGTTACAATGAGCAGTTCTTC | CASSRDSYNEQFF
NA | NA | TRBJ2-3 | TRBV27 | TGTGCCAGCAGTTCACGGGACTCCCCAAGCACAGATACGCAGTATTTT | CASSSRDSPSTDTQYF
NA | NA | TRBJ2-2 | TRBV18 | TGTGCCAGCTCACCGGCGGGGATGGGCACCGGGGAGCTGTTTTTT | CASSPAGMGTGELFF
TRBD2 | NA | TRBJ2-1 | TRBV4-2 | TGTGCCAGCAGCCAAGATAGCGGGGGGGCAAATGAGCAGTTCTTC | CASSQDSGGANEQFF
NA | NA | TRBJ1-2 | TRBV18 | TGTGCCAGCTCACGGGACACATCTAATGGCTACACCTTC | CASSRDTSNGYTF
TRBD1 | NA | TRBJ2-7 | TRBV2 | TGTGCCAGAGACAGGGGGCCGACTAAAGGTCCCTACGAGCAGTACTTC | CARDRGPTKGPYEQYF
NA | NA | TRBJ1-1 | TRBV19 | TGTGCCAGTAGTATAGGGTTAGGTTGGGGAGACACTGAAGCTTTCTTT | CASSIGLGWGDTEAFF
TRBD1 | NA | TRBJ1-1 | TRBV19 | TGTGCCAGTAGTACCGGGACAGGGAGAACTGAAGCTTTCTTT | CASSTGTGRTEAFF
NA | NA | TRBJ1-1 | TRBV7-9 | TGTGCGTGGGGGGTTACTGAAGCTTTCTTT | CAWGVTEAFF
NA | NA | TRBJ1-2 | TRBV5-1 | TGCGCCAGCAGCTCCCGTGGGGACTGGGGCTACACCTTC | CASSSRGDWGYTF
TRBD1 | once | TRBJ1-1 | TRBV3-1/TRBV3-2 | TGTGCCAGCAGCCAAGATTCGGCAGGGGGCCGATCGAATGAAGCTTTCTTT | CASSQDSAGGRSNEAFF
TRBD1 | NA | TRBJ1-2 | TRBV18 | TGTGCCAGCTCACCGGGACAGGGAAACGGCTACACCTTC | CASSPGQGNGYTF
TRBD1 | NA | TRBJ1-1 | TRBV5-5 | TGTGCCAGCAGCATAATTGTCAGGACAGGCGAAGCTTTCTTT | CASSIIVRTGEAFF
TRBD1 | few | TRBJ2-1 | TRBV15 | TGTGCCACCAGTGTAACAGGGGGCGCGGAAAATGAGCAGTTCTTC | CATSVTGGAENEQFF
TRBD1 | NA | TRBJ1-2 | TRBV7-9 | TGTGCCAGCAGCTCCCACGGACAGGGCGGCTACACCTTC | CASSSHGQGGYTF
NA | NA | TRBJ1-2 | TRBV5-1 | TGCGCCAGCTTGGGCGTTTATGGCTACACCTTC | CASLGVYGYTF
TRBD1 | NA | TRBJ1-4 | TRBV2 | TGTGCCAGCAGTGGGGGACAGTCTCCACTGGAAAAACTGTTTTTT | CASSGGQSPLEKLFF
TRBD1 | NA | TRBJ2-7 | TRBV5-1 | TGCGCCAGCAGCTTGGCGGACAGGGGGAGACACGAGCAGTACTTC | CASSLADRGRHEQYF
NA | NA | TRBJ1-1 | TRBV18 | TGTGCCAGCTCACCAGGACAGAACACTGAAGCTTTCTTT | CASSPGQNTEAFF
NA | NA | TRBJ2-5 | TRBV6-5 | TGTGCCAGCAGTTCAGACTTACAAGAGACCCAGTACTTC | CASSSDLQETQYF
TRBD1 | NA | TRBJ1-3 | TRBV11-2 | TGTGCCAGCAGCCTCGGACAGGGTAGCCCTCCCGTATATTTT | CASSLGQGSPPVYF
NA | NA | TRBJ1-1 | TRBV2 | TGTGCCAGCAAACCGACACATCTAACGGAAGCTTTCTTT | CASKPTHLTEAFF
TRBD1 | NA | TRBJ2-7 | TRBV19 | TGTGCCAGTAGTATAGATGTCGGGACAGGGGAATACGAGCAGTACTTC | CASSIDVGTGEYEQYF
TRBD1 | NA | TRBJ2-7 | TRBV7-6 | TGTGCCAGCAGCTTAGGGGATGGGACAGGGGGCTACGAGCAGTACTTC | CASSLGDGTGGYEQYF
TRBD2 | NA | TRBJ2-1 | TRBV5-4 | TGTGCCAGCACCACCTCTGTGCGGGGGGGGTACACGGTCTTC | CASTTSVRGGYTVF
NA | NA | TRBJ1-5 | TRBV6-1 | TGTGCCAGCAGTGAAGCCATACTACAAGCGGGACCGCGAAAATATAGCAATCAGCCCCAGCATTTT | CASSEAILQAGPRKYSNQPQHF
TRBD1 | NA | TRBJ2-3 | TRBV4-2 | TGTGCCAGCAGCCAAGATCGGTGGGACAGGGAGGCAGATACGCAGTATTTT | CASSQDRWDREADTQYF
NA | NA | TRBJ1-1 | TRBV28 | TGTGCCAGCAGGGCGGGGGGCACAAGGACTGAAGCTTTCTTT | CASRAGGTRTEAFF
NA | NA | TRBJ1-1 | TRBV6-5 | TGTGCCAGCAGGCGGACCTGGGAGACTGAAGCTTTCTTT | CASRRTWETEAFF
TRBD1 | NA | TRBJ1-5 | TRBV30 | TGTGCCTGGAGTAGGGACAGGGGGAAATATAGCAATCAGCCCCAGCATTTT | CAWSRDRGKYSNQPQHF
NA | NA | TRBJ2-1 | TRBV5-1 | TGCGCCAGCAGCTTGACCCCGCTTCAGGGGAGCTCCTACAATGAGCAGTTCTTC | CASSLTPLQGSSYNEQFF
TRBD1 | NA | TRBJ1-2 | TRBV5-4 | TGTGCCAGCAGCGCAGGACAGGGGTATGGCTACACCTTC | CASSAGQGYGYTF
NA | NA | TRBJ1-5 | TRBV5-1 | TGCGCCAGCAGCGTAGCCCGGGTCATAATAAGATATAGCAATCAGCCCCAGCATTTT | CASSVARVIIRYSNQPQHF
TRBD1 | NA | TRBJ1-3 | TRBV30 | TGTGCCTGGAGTAGGGACAGGGCAAGAAACACCATATATTTT | CAWSRDRARNTIYF
NA | NA | TRBJ2-7 | TRBV27 | TGTGCCAGCAGTTTTGGGCAGGGATTTGTCGAGCAGTACTTC | CASSFGQGFVEQYF
NA | NA | TRBJ1-4 | TRBV7-9 | TGTGCCAGCAGCGAAGGTTCTGTCGGGAATGAAAAACTGTTTTTT | CASSEGSVGNEKLFF
NA | NA | TRBJ2-3 | TRBV7-3 | TGTGCCAGCAGCTTAGCAGGGTTGAGCACAGATACGCAGTATTTT | CASSLAGLSTDTQYF
TRBD2 | once | TRBJ2-3 | TRBV3-1/TRBV3-2 | TGTGCCAGCAGTCAAGAGGGACTAGCAGGGGGAGATACGCAGTATTTT | CASSQEGLAGGDTQYF
NA | NA | TRBJ1-2 | TRBV12-3/TRBV12-4 | TGTGCCAGCGGCACAGGGAGAGGCTACACCTTC | CASGTGRGYTF
NA | NA | TRBJ1-3 | TRBV3-1/TRBV3-2 | TGTGCCAGCAGCGGCTCGCTGTTCTCTGGAAACACCATATATTTT | CASSGSLFSGNTIYF
NA | NA | TRBJ2-3 | TRBV4-2 | TGTGCCAGCAGCCAAGATCCCTACTCTAGCACAGATACGCAGTATTTT | CASSQDPYSSTDTQYF
NA | NA | TRBJ1-2 | TRBV20-1 | TGCAGTGCTAGTTGGGAGGGGACGGGCTATGGCTACACCTTC | CSASWEGTGYGYTF
NA | many | TRBJ2-1 | TRBV6-4 | TGTGCCAGCAGTGACTCGGGGGACTTGGGGGAGCAGTTCTTC | CASSDSGDLGEQFF
NA | NA | TRBJ1-1 | TRBV27 | TGTGCCAGCAGTTTAAGTCGGGGGGTCACTGAAGCTTTCTTT | CASSLSRGVTEAFF
TRBD1 | NA | TRBJ2-7 | TRBV16 | TGTGCCAGCAGCCAATCCGAGGGACAGGGGTCCCCCGAGCAGTACTTC | CASSQSEGQGSPEQYF
TRBD1 | NA | TRBJ2-2 | TRBV7-8 | TGTGCCAGCAGCTTAAACTACAGGGGCACCGGGGAGCTGTTTTTT | CASSLNYRGTGELFF
TRBD2 | NA | TRBJ2-5 | TRBV19 | TGTGCCAGTAGTAAGGGACTAGCGAGCCTACAAGAGACCCAGTACTTC | CASSKGLASLQETQYF
TRBD2 | NA | TRBJ2-3 | TRBV5-1 | TGCGCCACCTCCAGGGAGGGAACAGATACGCAGTATTTT | CATSREGTDTQYF